The 4 T cell receptor beta chains in this list originate from one sample, sequenced in a study of cytomegalovirus exposure and HLA in healthy donors. A multiplex PCR was run with 60 Vbeta primers and 13 Jbeta primers. Sequenced by immunoSEQ multiplex PCR; TCRdb stores in-frame clones only, minus some. The sample features roughly 120,000 clones, with 2% to 2.5% in its top ten. Specimen: PBMCs. These receptors were obtained from a man in his forties in good health and CMV-seronegative.

The genes are TRBV25-1 and TRBJ2-7; 11 bases map to TRBD1. V dropped 3 bases and J dropped 4; count of bases not matched to a gene: 5. The germline V gene has CDR1 MGHDK and CDR2 SYGVNS. CDR3 length: 15 residues. CDR3 protein: CASSEDRGLFYEQYF. CDR3 bases: TGTGCCAGCAGTGAGGACAGGGGGCTGTTTTACGAGCAGTACTTC.

V usage is TRBV11-3 and J usage is TRBJ2-2; 11 nucleotides match TRBD1. Germline CDR1 is SGHNT and CDR2 is YENEEA. J gave up 3 bases and V 5 bases, and 5 bases lay outside the gene matches. This CDR3 region has 16 residues. CDR3 residues: CASSPRTGGYTGELFF. Written as DNA, the CDR3 is TGTGCCAGCAGCCCCCGGACAGGGGGCTACACCGGGGAGCTGTTTTTT.

This sequence joins TRBV19 and TRBJ1-4; a weak D match, TRBD1 (5 bases). Per germline, CDR1 LNHDA and CDR2 SQIVND (reference sequence). With 11 bases removed from V and 8 bases from J, the gap between germline ends came to 21 bases. The CDR3 runs 14 residues. CDR3: CASCGTAVGEKLFF. CDR3 DNA sequence: TGTGCCTCCTGCGGGACGGCAGTTGGGGAAAAACTGTTTTTT.

This clone is identified as medium-sized (0.01 to 0.1%) from frequency. CDR3 in amino acids: CASGQGTIYEQYF. DNA of the CDR3: TGTGCCAGCGGCCAGGGAACAATCTACGAGCAGTACTTC. This sequence joins TRBV6-5 and TRBJ2-7; possibly TRBD1 for D (5 bases). Trimming cost V 8 bases and J 3 bases, with 14 bases left between them. CDR3 length: 13 residues. Germline CDR1 is MNHEY and CDR2 is SVGAGI.